This TCR beta chain comes out of a study of T cell repertoires in cytomegalovirus infection. This clonotype was found a few times. Germline CDR1 reads MNHEY; CDR2 reads SVGEGT. The CDR3 is 13 amino acids. V was clipped by 3 bases and J by 7 bases, with 10 bases between them. TCRdb processed the reads anew with MiXCR; each CDR3 protein has one entry. The sample contains approximately 500,000 distinct CDR3 sequences, around a quarter of which appear only once. The chain has TRBV6-2 or TRBV6-3 and TRBJ1-5, with D tentatively TRBD1 (5 bases). Sequencing was carried out using PBMCs. This clonotype was sampled from a human donor in good health (CMV status not recorded). Some clones in this sample may be carry-over from other donors' samples. The CDR3 is CASSYFRAQPQHF. The DNA for the CDR3 is TGTGCCAGCAGTTATTTCAGGGCCCAGCCCCAGCATTTT.